Only a few counts were recorded for the clone carrying this TCR beta chain. Antigen unknown. CDR3 size: 15 residues. J was trimmed by 3 bases and V by 1 base; bases with no gene match: 2. Germline V gene data show CDR1 as MGHRA and CDR2 as YSYEKL. The data belong to a study of post-analysis software for immune sequencing data. Study-wide background: Multiple sclerosis in the patients followed relapsing-remitting, secondary progressive and progressive-relapsing courses. Study-wide findings and caveats: About five TRBV segments occurring more often in patients than controls included TRBV5-6, TRBV5-1 and TRBV20-1. Controls' normalized Chao1 diversity significantly exceeded that of multiple sclerosis patients.

Built from TCR beta cDNA, the libraries had unique molecular identifiers in them. There were 1 to 10 million T cells, and approximately 480,000 cDNA molecules came from them. TCRdb fed the PCR reads into MiXCR, producing one record per CDR3 protein. The sample lists more than 450,000 distinct CDR3 sequences, 34% seen once, with approximately 6% in the top ten. The receptor was derived from a girl aged 2-17 years with multiple sclerosis. The chain combines TRBV4-1 with TRBJ2-7, with TRBD1 identical over 11 bases. The sequenced sample consisted of blood. CDR3 nucleotides: TGCGCCAGCAGCCAAGTGGGGACAGGGGGCTACGAGCAGTACTTC. Translation gives CASSQVGTGGYEQYF.